The present entry profiles one TCR beta chain with its context. Its antigen is currently unknown. The source of the sample is a study of blood T cells in healthy people across ages. General observations from the study: Estimates of diversity drawn from one million T cells were considered underestimates.

CDR3 length: 17 amino acids. From germline, CDR1 is SEHNR and CDR2 FQNEAQ (reference sequence). J lost 2 bases, V lost 4 bases, and 10 bases had no gene match. A second PCR, run for roughly 7 to 11 cycles, used a sample-barcoded 5' primer plus a J-beta primer mix. Each cDNA molecule received a tag from a template-switch adaptor that had 12 random nucleotides. TCRdb redid the calling of the 5' RACE reads with MiXCR, one entry per CDR3 protein. The sample shows about 810,000 distinct CDR3 sequences, 36% of them seen only once. Sequencing was carried out using blood. The chain is built from TRBV7-9 and TRBJ2-3; 9 bases fit TRBD2. The receptor's source is a man aged 18 to 29 in good health. The CDR3 sequence is CASSSRRGGLNTDTQYF. As DNA, the CDR3 is TGTGCCAGCAGCTCCCGGCGGGGGGGGCTGAACACAGATACGCAGTATTTT.